The clone carrying this T cell receptor beta chain was found a few times. Adult donors, all healthy and HIV-negative, had no recent acute infections or vaccinations. This record comes from a study of shared clonotypes between healthy human individuals. The CDR3 sequence is 13 residues long. The V and J ends lost 3 bases and 5 bases respectively, with 13 bases between them. Germline V gene data show CDR1 as GTSNPN and CDR2 as SVGIG (reference sequence). Only in-frame clones appear in the TCRdb table, and some are missing; sequencing was by immunoSEQ multiplex PCR. The table lists roughly 2.2 million clones, more than 85% of them singletons.

The sequence was collected from a man aged 18 to 29 in good health. Some clones in this sample may be carry-over from other donors' samples. The source material was naive CD4+ T cells from PBMCs. Subset denoted: CD45RA+ positively selected. This sequence joins TRBV30 and TRBJ1-1; weak D call: TRBD1 (6 bases). The CDR3 nucleotides read TGTGCCTGGAGCCGGTGGGGGCGGACTGAAGCTTTCTTT. Translation: CAWSRWGRTEAFF.